This entry describes one T cell receptor (beta chain). Antigen unknown. Trimming shortened V by 5 bases and J by 6 bases, and 12 bases separated the two germline ends. Germline assignment: CDR1 KGHDR and CDR2 SFDVKD. This CDR3 comprises 14 residues. The data derive from a study of CD8+CD57+ T cells in acquired aplastic anemia. Study details: Sorted CD4+ and CD8+ cell DNA averaged about 3 ug. The study obtained about 10.8 million reads on average for CD4+ cells from healthy donors. Notes on the study in general: Patients and controls turned out to have approximately 29 CD8+ CDR3 sequences in common. CD8+ Simpson's diversity showed no significant patient-control difference.

Genomic DNA, the template, was used for profiling of the TCR beta VDJ and CDR3. TCRdb reanalysed the reads using MiXCR and keeps one entry per CDR3 protein. The sample contains some 150,000 distinct CDR3 sequences, approximately 41% of which appear only once. The sequencing sample was made of sorted CD4+, CD8+, or CD8+CD57+ T cells (not recorded which) from PBMCs. This sequence originates from a human donor in good health, serving as a control. The chain carries TRBV24-1 and TRBJ2-2; D gene unclear. CDR3 sequence: CATSALGVSGELFF. CDR3 nucleotides: TGTGCCACCAGTGCCTTGGGCGTGTCCGGGGAGCTGTTTTTT.